This record covers a single T cell receptor (beta chain). The antigen remains unidentified. TCRdb fed the 5' RACE reads into MiXCR, producing one record per CDR3 protein. Here the sample spans under 300,000 distinct CDR3 sequences, about a sixth being singletons. This record comes from a study of T-cell memory formation after mild COVID-19. Germline values: CDR1 KGHDR, CDR2 SFDVKD. Trimming removed 4 bases from V and 3 bases from J; junction bases left unmatched: 7. The length of the CDR3 is 15 residues. General study results and limits: Shrinking CD4+ clones resided mostly in CM and EM, and CD8+ ones in EMRA.

The gene calls are TRBV24-1 and TRBJ1-1; 7 bases line up with TRBD1. The source of this sequence is a man between 18 and 35 years old who had mild COVID-19 (a few samples of this study predate the infection). Cell type and time point are not known. Sequences were obtained from PBMCs or a T cell subset sorted from them (not recorded which). The CDR3, as DNA: TGTGCCACCAGTGACGCGAGAACAGGGGACACTGAAGCTTTCTTT. This codes for CATSDARTGDTEAFF.